The 29 T cell receptor beta chains below come from one sample, sequenced in a study of blood T cell repertoires in COVID-19. The method was immunoSEQ multiplex PCR; TCRdb's version includes in-frame clones alone and lacks a portion of them. In the table there are around 150,000 clones, 85% of which are singletons. The specimen sequenced was PBMCs or T cells enriched from blood (not recorded which). These receptors all come from a woman aged 40-49 years who had recovered from COVID-19.

The J gene is TRBJ2-5, the V gene TRBV5-1; TRBD2 agrees at 7 bases. With V trimmed by 5 bases and J by 4 bases, 8 bases remained unmatched. This CDR3 spans 14 amino acids. Germline lookup yields CDR1 SGHRS and CDR2 YFSETQ. CDR3 sequence reads: CASSFSGGLETQYF. CDR3 nucleotide sequence: TGCGCCAGCAGTTTCTCGGGGGGTTTAGAGACCCAGTACTTC.

As regards this clone: Other DNA sequences in this specimen translate into the identical CDR3. The rearrangement links TRBV19 to TRBJ2-1; 8 bases align to TRBD2. The V and J ends lost 3 bases and 6 bases, in that order; junction bases with no gene match: 1. The germline V gene encodes CDR1 LNHDA and CDR2 SQIVND (reference sequence). There are 13 residues in the CDR3. Here the CDR3 reads CASSIGLANEQFF. The CDR3 nucleotides are TGTGCCAGTAGTATTGGACTAGCCAATGAGCAGTTCTTC.

This chain connects TRBV20-1 to TRBJ1-6; 12 bases match TRBD1. Germline V gives CDR1 DFQATT, CDR2 SNEGSKA (reference sequence). The CDR3 sequence is 17 residues long. The J segment lost 7 bases and the V segment lost 3 bases, leaving 10 bases of the junction unmatched. This chain's CDR3 is CSASRGQGASGNSPLHF. CDR3 sequence (DNA): TGCAGTGCTAGTCGGGGACAGGGGGCCAGTGGGAATTCACCCCTCCACTTT.

This clone has just one count. The V and J genes are TRBV28 and TRBJ2-5; D unresolved. Per the germline V gene, CDR1 is MDHEN and CDR2 is SYDVKM. Deletions cut 3 bases from V and 1 base from J, with 9 bases between. The CDR3 loop spans 14 amino acids. The CDR3 is CASSLFYFQETQYF. The CDR3 region has the DNA TGTGCCAGCAGTTTGTTTTACTTCCAAGAGACCCAGTACTTC.

CDR3 in amino acids: CASSQEDYGYTF. CDR3 DNA: TGTGCCAGCAGCCAGGAAGACTATGGCTACACCTTC. The chain employs TRBV21-1 and TRBJ1-2; the listed D gene, TRBD1, was not tested against the DNA. TRBV21-1 represents a pseudogene. The CDR3 runs to 12 residues.

The chain couples TRBV7-3 to TRBJ2-7; 8 nucleotides align to TRBD1. With V trimmed by 5 bases and J by 2 bases, 11 bases remained unmatched. Germline loops: CDR1 SGHTA, CDR2 FQGTGA. CDR3 length: 16 residues. CDR3 sequence (DNA): TGTGCCAGCAGCCCTAGGAGGACAGGGAGGACCTACGAGCAGTACTTC. Encoded protein: CASSPRRTGRTYEQYF.

The chain recombines TRBV4-1 with TRBJ2-7; weak D call: TRBD2 (6 bases). V lost 4 bases and J 3 bases, leaving 22 bases between the germline ends. Germline values: CDR1 MGHRA, CDR2 YSYEKL. This CDR3 comprises 17 residues. The CDR3 here is CASSPRKAGWVGYEQYF. The CDR3 DNA follows: TGCGCCAGCAGCCCTCGAAAGGCGGGGTGGGTAGGCTACGAGCAGTACTTC.

The chain carries TRBV4-1 and TRBJ2-7; 13 positions match TRBD2. After removal of 4 bases from V and 4 bases from J, the junction contained 10 bases not matched to a gene. The CDR3 consists of 17 residues. Germline assignment: CDR1 MGHRA and CDR2 YSYEKL. This CDR3 is CASSRPTSGRPGYEQYF. Here the CDR3 DNA reads TGCGCCAGCAGCCGACCGACTAGCGGGAGGCCCGGGTACGAGCAGTACTTC.

Notes on this clone: Other nucleotide sequences from this sample produce the same CDR3. The chain joins TRBV5-6 to TRBJ1-1; D gene ambiguous. This CDR3 has 13 residues. Germline V gene lookup returns CDR1 SGHDT and CDR2 YYEEEE. V lost 0 bases, J lost 1 base, and 4 bases lay in between. CDR3: CASSLVRNTEAFF. DNA for the CDR3: TGTGCCAGCAGCTTGGTGCGGAACACTGAAGCTTTCTTT. The entire variable domain, with the rest obtained from reference TRBV5-6 and TRBJ1-1, is as follows: DAGVTQSPTHLIKTRGQQVTLRCSPKSGHDTVSWYQQALGQGPQFIFQYYEEEERQRGNFPDRFSGHQFPNYSSELNVNALLLGDSALYLCASSLVRNTEAFFGQGTRLTVV.

At least ten counts were recorded for this clone. The V and J genes are TRBV9 and TRBJ1-2; 7 bases are shared with TRBD1. The V segment lost 6 bases and the J segment 2 bases; nucleotides outside the gene matches: 7. Germline CDR1 and CDR2: SGDLS and YYNGEE. The CDR3 consists of 14 residues. Here the CDR3 DNA reads TGTGCCAGCACGACAGAGGGACAGAACTATGGCTACACCTTC. Its protein is CASTTEGQNYGYTF.

As to this clone: The junction departs from germline at one end; a sequencing error may be responsible. The chain recombines TRBV20-1 with TRBJ1-1; D gene uncertain. Per germline, CDR1 DFQATT and CDR2 SNEGSKA (reference sequence). The CDR3 spans 10 residues. The CDR3 reads CSARLAEAFF. As DNA, the CDR3 is TGCAGTGCTAGGCTAGCTGAGGCTTTCTTT.

The V gene is TRBV5-4, the J gene TRBJ2-7; tentatively, D is TRBD2 (6 bases). V was shortened by 5 bases and J by 2 bases, with 14 bases between the two germline ends. The CDR3 is 14 residues long. Germline-derived CDR1 and CDR2 are SGHNT and YYREEE (reference sequence). The CDR3: CASRRAGSTYEQYF. CDR3 sequence (DNA): TGTGCCAGCAGGCGAGCGGGCTCAACCTACGAGCAGTACTTC.

The chain is built from TRBV9 and TRBJ2-1; 8 bases fit TRBD1. Germline V gene lookup returns CDR1 SGDLS and CDR2 YYNGEE. Trimming took 2 bases from V and 5 from J; bases not matched to a gene: 3. This CDR3 contains 14 residues. CDR3 sequence (DNA): TGTGCCAGCAGCGTCGGACAGGGCAACAATGAGCAGTTCTTC. Amino acids: CASSVGQGNNEQFF.

The J gene is TRBJ2-7, the V gene TRBV3-1 (or the pseudogene TRBV3-2); 7 bases fit TRBD1. The CDR3 extends over 14 amino acids. The trim removed 1 base at V and 2 bases at J, leaving 2 bases unmatched. Germline V gene sequence: CDR1 LGHDT, CDR2 YNNKEL (reference sequence). CDR3 protein: CASSQATGPYEQYF. DNA of the CDR3: TGTGCCAGCAGCCAAGCGACAGGGCCCTACGAGCAGTACTTC.

This clone was seen once. The chain recombines TRBV28 with TRBJ1-5, with D unresolved. Trimming removed 2 bases from V and 4 bases from J, with 9 bases in between. The CDR3 covers 14 residues. The V gene's germline CDR1 is MDHEN and CDR2 SYDVKM. For the CDR3, the DNA is TGTGCCAGCAGTTTAACGATGCAGAATCAGCCCCAGCATTTT. This codes for CASSLTMQNQPQHF.

J is TRBJ1-3 and V is TRBV29-1; D is unclear. The CDR3 totals 12 residues. Germline CDR1 SQVTM, CDR2 ANQGSEA. V dropped 6 bases and J dropped 1 base, with 7 bases sitting between them. CDR3 sequence reads: CSVTKSGNTIYF. CDR3 nucleotides: TGCAGCGTGACAAAATCTGGAAACACCATATATTTT.

The table lists this clone with a count of one. The chain uses TRBV11-2 and TRBJ1-3; no definite D call. V dropped 5 bases and J dropped 0 bases, with 11 bases sitting between them. This CDR3 spans 15 amino acids. CDR1 and CDR2 (germline): SGHAT, FQNNGV. The CDR3 DNA is TGTGCCAGCAGCCCCCCCGGGAGCTCTGGAAACACCATATATTTT. Translated, it gives CASSPPGSSGNTIYF.

The chain has TRBV2 and TRBJ1-4; D might be TRBD1 (6 bases). The CDR3 contains 15 residues. The ends were cut back, 4 bases at V and 5 bases at J, with 14 bases in the middle. The germline V gene encodes CDR1 SNHLY and CDR2 FYNNEI. The CDR3 protein is CASSAAGTLNEKLFF. The CDR3 nucleotides are TGTGCCAGCAGTGCTGCCGGGACACTGAATGAAAAACTGTTTTTT.

This chain uses TRBV29-1 with TRBJ2-1; 14 bases are a match to TRBD2. Germline CDR1 and CDR2: SQVTM and ANQGSEA. CDR3 size: 15 residues. The V and J ends lost 1 base and 8 bases, in that order; junction bases with no gene match: 4. The CDR3 coding sequence is TGCAGCGTTGAAGGGACTAGCGGGGGGAGAGATGAGCAGTTCTTC. This gives the protein CSVEGTSGGRDEQFF.

The chain combines TRBV6-6 with TRBJ2-3; TRBD2 matches at 13 bases. The CDR3 length is 15 residues. V lost 6 bases to trimming and J lost 9 bases; unmatched junction nucleotides: 9. Looked up from germline, CDR1 is MNHNY and CDR2 is SVGAGI (reference sequence). Here the CDR3 reads CASSPTGTSGETQYF. The CDR3 DNA reads as TGTGCCAGCAGCCCAACCGGGACTAGCGGGGAGACGCAGTATTTT.

This clone was counted a few times. The V call is TRBV12-3 or TRBV12-4, the J call TRBJ2-7, with 7 bases that match TRBD1. With V trimmed by 4 bases and J by 3 bases, 3 bases remained unmatched. This CDR3 comprises 13 residues. The DNA for the CDR3 is TGTGCCAGCAGTTGGGGACAGATCTACGAGCAGTACTTC. This encodes CASSWGQIYEQYF.

This clone was picked up a small number of times. V is TRBV5-1 and J is TRBJ1-1, with TRBD1 identical over 10 bases. The CDR3 contains 14 residues. V gave up 4 bases and J gave up 9 bases; unmatched junction bases: 9. Germline V gene data show CDR1 as SGHRS and CDR2 as YFSETQ. CDR3: CASSRTGQGGKAFF. Here the CDR3 DNA reads TGCGCCAGCAGCAGGACCGGACAGGGGGGAAAAGCTTTCTTT.

The chain uses TRBV3-1 (or the pseudogene TRBV3-2) and TRBJ2-2, with D unclear. The CDR3 consists of 14 residues. Germline V lookup: CDR1 LGHDT, CDR2 YNNKEL (reference sequence). Trimming left V 3 bases short and J 0 bases short, with 5 bases between. In DNA, the CDR3 is TGTGCCAGCAGCCAGTACTCGAACACCGGGGAGCTGTTTTTT. It specifies CASSQYSNTGELFF.

The J gene is TRBJ2-5, the V gene TRBV2; the match to TRBD2 covers 12 bases. The J segment lost 1 base and the V segment lost 6 bases, leaving 6 bases of the junction unmatched. CDR1 is SNHLY and CDR2 is FYNNEI in the germline V gene. The CDR3 runs to 16 residues. The CDR3 nucleotides are TGTGCCAGCAGCAGTGGACTAGCGGGGACCCAAGAGACCCAGTACTTC. Protein product: CASSSGLAGTQETQYF.

This rearrangement joins TRBV12-3 or TRBV12-4 to TRBJ1-3; D not resolved. This CDR3 spans 13 amino acids. V was cut by 7 bases and J by 3 bases, with 10 bases left in between. CDR3 residues: CASTTDNGNTIYF. DNA for the CDR3: TGTGCCAGCACCACAGATAATGGAAACACCATATATTTT.

This clone appeared once. The J gene is TRBJ2-7, the V gene TRBV7-2; D not certain. CDR1 is SGHTA, CDR2 FQGNSA, per germline. The CDR3 runs 13 residues. The V end was cut by 4 bases, the J end by 1 base, with 8 bases between. The CDR3 sequence is CASSSQASYEQYF. The CDR3 DNA reads TGTGCCAGCAGCTCTCAAGCTTCCTACGAGCAGTACTTC.

The genes are TRBV4-2 and TRBJ2-1, with TRBD1 matching over 8 bases. Per germline, CDR1 LGHNA and CDR2 YNFKEQ. V was clipped by 3 bases and J by 5 bases; unmatched bases: 6. The CDR3 runs to 15 residues. CDR3: CASSQADRADNEQFF. The CDR3 DNA reads as TGTGCCAGCAGCCAGGCGGACAGGGCTGACAATGAGCAGTTCTTC.

As DNA, the CDR3 is TGTGCCAGCATTTGGGGACAGGGCAACAATGAGCAGTTCTTC. This codes for CASIWGQGNNEQFF. This sequence joins TRBV2 and TRBJ2-1; 9 bases align to TRBD1. Germline CDR1 reads SNHLY; CDR2 reads FYNNEI. The junction had 6 bases not matched to a gene; V was cut back by 7 bases and J by 5 bases. The CDR3 consists of 14 residues.

This clone has just a few counts. The rearrangement links TRBV6-2 or TRBV6-3 to TRBJ1-2, with TRBD1 identical over 10 bases. The CDR3 has 15 amino acids. J gave up 4 bases and V 6 bases, and 8 bases lay outside the gene matches. The germline V gene encodes CDR1 MNHEY and CDR2 SVGEGT. CDR3 sequence (DNA): TGTGCCAGCAGCAACATCAGGGACAGGGGCTATGGCTACACCTTC. Protein product: CASSNIRDRGYGYTF.